This T cell receptor (beta chain) was sequenced for a study of blood T cells in healthy people across ages. With a J-beta primer mix and a sample-barcoded 5' primer, a second PCR ran about 6 to 11 cycles. MiXCR, applied by TCRdb to the 5' RACE reads, yields one record per CDR3 protein. The sample yields about 400,000 distinct CDR3 sequences, about 49% seen once. A remark on this clonotype: Its antigen is still unknown.

V lost 5 bases and J 5 bases, leaving 12 bases between the germline ends. The CDR3 length is 13 residues. Overall study results and limits: Expanded clonotype changes were possibly confounded by unknown donor CMV status. Roughly linear declines in TCR beta diversity per million T cells occurred with age.

This TCR was recovered from a man between 60 and 75 years old in good health. The J gene is TRBJ1-2, the V gene TRBV12-3 or TRBV12-4; no clear D. Sequenced input: blood. For the CDR3, the DNA is TGTGCCAGCAGTCCATTTATGGGGTATGGCTACACCTTC. This sequence encodes CASSPFMGYGYTF.